The rows below give T cell receptor beta chains drawn from one sample of a study of T-cell reconstitution after alpha-beta-depleted transplantation in children. TCRdb used MiXCR to reprocess the PCR reads, holding one entry per CDR3 protein. This sample has 500,000 to 750,000 distinct CDR3 sequences, with 25% to 30% found just once. The specimen comprised PBMCs, sampled before TCRalphabeta/CD19-depleted stem cell transplant. The receptor set was obtained from a boy under two years old with Wiskott-Aldrich syndrome, due to receive a stem cell transplant. Both conserved end residues are part of each CDR3. A D gene is named only where the DNA matches it firmly. Size is omitted from some rows. Given values are once, few, many or a class for expanded clones.

j_call | clone_size | d_call | v_call | cdr3_nt | cdr3_aa
TRBJ2-5 | - | - | TRBV12-3/TRBV12-4 | TGTGCCAGCAGTTTCCCCAGGGGGGGTCAAGAGACCCAGTACTTC | CASSFPRGGQETQYF
TRBJ2-5 | many | TRBD1 | TRBV3-1 | TGTGCCAGCAGCTACCGGGACAGGGGGGAGACCCAGTACTTC | CASSYRDRGETQYF
TRBJ2-7 | few | - | TRBV5-1 | TGCGCCAGCAGCTTCGCAGGGGCCTACGAGCAGTACTTC | CASSFAGAYEQYF
TRBJ2-3 | few | TRBD2 | TRBV7-9 | TGTGCCAGCAGCTTAGGACTAGCGGTGCAAGATACGCAGTATTTT | CASSLGLAVQDTQYF
TRBJ2-2 | - | - | TRBV4-2 | TGTGCCAGCAGCCAAGACCAGGGAACCGGGGAGCTGTTTTTT | CASSQDQGTGELFF
TRBJ2-4 | few | - | TRBV2 | TGTTCCAGCGGCGTGGGGCGCAGGCCGGGGGACATTCAGTATTTC | CSSGVGRRPGDIQYF
TRBJ2-3 | - | TRBD2 | TRBV28 | TGTGCCAGCAGTTTGGTCGGGCGGGAGAGGCAGTATTTT | CASSLVGRERQYF
TRBJ2-6 | few | - | TRBV5-1 | TGCGCCAGCAGCTTTTTGGGGGCTACCTCTGGGGCCAACGTCCTGACTTTC | CASSFLGATSGANVLTF
TRBJ2-5 | - | - | TRBV5-1 | TGCGCCAGCAGCTTTAGCGGAGAGGAGACCCAGTACTTC | CASSFSGEETQYF
TRBJ2-7 | - | TRBD1 | TRBV29-1 | TGCAGCGTTGAGGGGACCGGGACAGCCTACGAGCAGTACTTC | CSVEGTGTAYEQYF
TRBJ2-7 | - | - | TRBV10-2 | TGCGCCAGCACTGGGGCAGTGCTAACCTACGAGCAGTACTTC | CASTGAVLTYEQYF
TRBJ2-3 | - | - | TRBV12-3/TRBV12-4 | TGTGCCAGCAGTTTTGTGGGGGGCACAGATACGCAGTATTTT | CASSFVGGTDTQYF
TRBJ2-3 | - | - | TRBV29-1 | TGCAGCGTCACGCCAATCGTTTATCCAGATACGCAGTATTTT | CSVTPIVYPDTQYF
TRBJ2-2 | - | TRBD2 | TRBV20-1 | TGCAGTGCCCGCAGACCCACTAGCGGGAACACCGGGGAGCTGTTTTTT | CSARRPTSGNTGELFF
TRBJ1-2 | once | TRBD1 | TRBV12-3/TRBV12-4 | TGTGCCAGCAGCTACCGGGACAGGGCTTTCGGCTACACCTTC | CASSYRDRAFGYTF
TRBJ1-1 | few | - | TRBV19 | TGTGCCAGTAGTTACGGCGAAAGCGAGGCTTTCTTT | CASSYGESEAFF
TRBJ1-2 | - | - | TRBV5-1 | TGCGCCAGCAGCTTGGTGGAGGCAGGGAAGGGCTACACCTTC | CASSLVEAGKGYTF